Presented here are 20 T cell receptor beta chains from one specimen sequenced in a study of vaccination effects on CD4 cells after COVID-19. Produced via immunoSEQ multiplex PCR; TCRdb's table is partial and in-frame only. The sample shows fewer than 30,000 clones, 75% to 85% of them seen only once. These receptors lack a known antigen. Prior to sequencing, the ViraFEST assay stimulated PBMC with viral peptide pools, which expanded the antigen-specific CD4+ T cells. The culture ran for 10 days, and then CD4+ T cells were isolated. Prior SARS-CoV-2 infection was absent in the vaccine recipients, as shown by negative nucleocapsid antibodies. Sequenced material: CD4+ T cells from PBMCs cultured with SARS-CoV-2 spike peptides, taken before COVID-19 vaccination. The source is a human donor who received a COVID-19 vaccine.

The chain is built from TRBV12-3 or TRBV12-4 and TRBJ1-2; 7 nucleotides match TRBD1. The CDR3 has 12 amino acids. J was trimmed by 8 bases and V by 6 bases; bases with no gene match: 6. The CDR3 bases are TGTGCCAGCAGCCAGACAGGGAGAGGCTACACCTTC. This sequence encodes CASSQTGRGYTF.

This chain links TRBV19 with TRBJ1-1; 9 bases align to TRBD1. The CDR3 consists of 16 residues. V dropped 7 bases and J dropped 5; count of bases not matched to a gene: 14. Germline V lookup: CDR1 LNHDA, CDR2 SQIVND (reference sequence). The CDR3 nucleotides are TGTGCCAGTACCCACTGGAAGGACAGGGGTGAGACTGAAGCTTTCTTT. Amino acid sequence: CASTHWKDRGETEAFF.

The chain uses TRBV7-6 and TRBJ1-1; tentatively, D is TRBD1 (6 bases). CDR1 is SGHVS and CDR2 is FNYEAQ in the germline V gene. Trimming took off 5 bases at V and 0 bases at J, with 10 bases between the two ends. CDR3 length: 14 residues. The CDR3 DNA sequence: TGTGCCAGCAGCCCGACAGGTATGAACACTGAAGCTTTCTTT. It codes for CASSPTGMNTEAFF.

This clone appeared a few times. The genes are TRBV5-4 and TRBJ1-1, with 10 bases identical to TRBD1. This CDR3 is built from 14 residues. Germline V lookup: CDR1 SGHNT, CDR2 YYREEE (reference sequence). J lost 4 bases, V lost 5 bases, and 5 bases had no gene match. The CDR3 spells CASRVGTGVTEAFF. The CDR3, as DNA: TGTGCCAGCAGGGTCGGGACAGGGGTCACTGAAGCTTTCTTT.

The chain has TRBV6-4 and TRBJ2-3, with D perhaps being TRBD1 or TRBD2 (6 bases each). V was shortened by 4 bases and J by 9 bases, with 11 bases between the two germline ends. CDR1 and CDR2 (germline): MRHNA, SNTAGT. CDR3 length: 12 amino acids. The CDR3 bases are TGTGCCAGCAGTGCCAGAGGGGGGACGCAGTATTTT. Protein: CASSARGGTQYF.

This clone occurred a few times. V and J are TRBV30 and TRBJ1-2; TRBD1 matches at 7 bases. This CDR3 spans 13 amino acids. Trimming at V came to 1 base and at J to 13 bases, leaving 12 bases not matched to a gene. The germline V gene encodes CDR1 GTSNPN and CDR2 SVGIG (reference sequence). The CDR3 DNA is TGTGCCTGGAGTGGATTAAATGACAGGGCTCCCACCTTC. It translates to CAWSGLNDRAPTF.

This clone was observed a handful of times. V and J are TRBV6-1 and TRBJ2-7; D uncertain. CDR3 size: 11 residues. Germline assignment: CDR1 MNHNS and CDR2 SASEGT. Trimming shortened V by 1 base and J by 4 bases, and 2 bases separated the two germline ends. CDR3 in amino acids: CASSEGYEQYF. The CDR3, as DNA: TGTGCCAGCAGTGAAGGTTACGAGCAGTACTTC.

This chain connects TRBV30 to TRBJ2-5; D remains unclear. The V gene lost 0 bases and the J gene lost 1 base, with 9 bases spanning the gap. The CDR3 spans 14 residues. Germline V lookup: CDR1 GTSNPN, CDR2 SVGIG (reference sequence). Written as DNA, the CDR3 is TGTGCCTGGAGTGTATTACAGACCCAAGAGACCCAGTACTTC. Translating it yields CAWSVLQTQETQYF.

The chain couples TRBV5-1 to TRBJ1-2, with D possibly being TRBD1 (6 bases). The CDR3 sequence is 16 residues long. V lost 0 bases to trimming and J lost 8 bases, with 20 bases between them. Germline values: CDR1 SGHRS, CDR2 YFSETQ. The CDR3 DNA follows: TGCGCCAGCAGCTTGGGACCCCAGGGGACTGGTGAAGGCTACACCTTC. Its protein product is CASSLGPQGTGEGYTF.

The V call is TRBV6-5, the J call TRBJ1-2; D not certain. Per the germline V gene, CDR1 is MNHEY and CDR2 is SVGAGI. Trimming left V 6 bases short and J 4 bases short, with 12 bases between. CDR3 size: 13 residues. CDR3 in DNA: TGTGCCAGCAGGCCAGGACCAATCTATGGCTACACCTTC. Its translation: CASRPGPIYGYTF.

This clone appeared once. In DNA, the CDR3 is TGCAGCGTTGAAGGCAGGGCCACTGAAGCTTTCTTT. Its translation: CSVEGRATEAFF. V usage is TRBV29-1 and J usage is TRBJ1-1; TRBD1 might be the D (5 bases). The CDR3 contains 12 residues. V lost 1 base and J lost 4, with 7 bases in between. From germline, CDR1 is SQVTM and CDR2 ANQGSEA.

V and J are TRBV5-1 and TRBJ2-3; 8 positions match TRBD2. V gave up 3 bases and J gave up 2 bases; unmatched junction bases: 8. The CDR3 totals 16 residues. From germline, CDR1 is SGHRS and CDR2 YFSETQ. CDR3 bases: TGCGCCAGCAGCTCCTCGGGAGGGCGCAACACAGATACGCAGTATTTT. Its protein product is CASSSSGGRNTDTQYF.

This sequence joins TRBV5-5 and TRBJ2-6, with TRBD1 as a possible D gene (5 bases). CDR3 length equals 16 residues. The germline gives CDR1 SGHKS, CDR2 YYEKEE (reference sequence). Trimming removed 0 bases from V and 2 bases from J, with 9 bases in between. Here the CDR3 DNA reads TGTGCCAGCAGCTTGGAGGTAGGGGCTGGGGCCAACGTCCTGACTTTC. Amino acids: CASSLEVGAGANVLTF.

This clone appeared a few times. This sequence joins TRBV12-3 or TRBV12-4 and TRBJ1-5; D possibly corresponds to TRBD1 (6 bases). V lost 5 bases and J lost 6, with 11 bases in between. There are 13 residues in the CDR3. The DNA for the CDR3 is TGTGCCAGCAGTCGGGGAGGGGGTCAGCCCCAGCATTTT. Translating it yields CASSRGGGQPQHF.

The gene calls are TRBV12-3 or TRBV12-4 and TRBJ1-1; D is ambiguous. The V and J ends lost 0 bases and 4 bases respectively, with 6 bases between them. This CDR3 is 13 amino acids long. CDR3 sequence: CASSLARFTEAFF. CDR3 bases: TGTGCCAGCAGTTTAGCCAGGTTCACTGAAGCTTTCTTT.

In nucleotides, the CDR3 is TGTGCCAGCAGTTTCACAGCGATTAACACCGGGGAGCTGTTTTTT. It yields the protein CASSFTAINTGELFF. The chain is built from TRBV28 and TRBJ2-2; D is uncertain. CDR3 length: 15 residues. The V gene lost 3 bases and the J gene lost 2 bases, with 10 bases spanning the gap. In germline, CDR1 is MDHEN, CDR2 SYDVKM.

V usage is TRBV28 and J usage is TRBJ1-2; D is unclear. CDR1 and CDR2 from the germline V gene are MDHEN and SYDVKM. CDR3 length equals 13 residues. V lost 2 bases and J lost 8, with 12 bases in between. The DNA for the CDR3 is TGTGCCAGCAGTTTAAGTCGGGGAGAGGGCTACACCTTC. As protein: CASSLSRGEGYTF.

The chain links TRBV18 to TRBJ1-6; D may be TRBD1 (5 bases). Looked up from germline, CDR1 is KGHSH and CDR2 is LQKENI. This CDR3 has 18 residues. V lost 2 bases and J 0 bases, leaving 14 bases between the germline ends. DNA of the CDR3: TGTGCCAGCTCACCAGGGGGAACCCCATTCTCCTATAATTCACCCCTCCACTTT. Its translation: CASSPGGTPFSYNSPLHF.

This chain links TRBV7-2 with TRBJ2-7; D call uncertain. The germline V gene has CDR1 SGHTA and CDR2 FQGNSA. The germline V and J ends were trimmed by 1 base and 2 bases, with 9 bases remaining between them. This CDR3 is built from 14 residues. This CDR3 reads CASSLEVAPYEQYF. DNA for the CDR3: TGTGCCAGCAGCTTAGAGGTAGCCCCCTACGAGCAGTACTTC.

This clone is classed as medium-sized. V is TRBV2 and J is TRBJ1-6; 8 bases are a match to TRBD1. Germline loops: CDR1 SNHLY, CDR2 FYNNEI. The CDR3 sequence is 14 residues long. V gave up 3 bases and J gave up 10 bases; unmatched junction bases: 5. The CDR3 DNA reads as TGTGCCAGCAGTGATAGGACAGGGAGCTCACCCCTCCACTTT. Encoded protein: CASSDRTGSSPLHF.